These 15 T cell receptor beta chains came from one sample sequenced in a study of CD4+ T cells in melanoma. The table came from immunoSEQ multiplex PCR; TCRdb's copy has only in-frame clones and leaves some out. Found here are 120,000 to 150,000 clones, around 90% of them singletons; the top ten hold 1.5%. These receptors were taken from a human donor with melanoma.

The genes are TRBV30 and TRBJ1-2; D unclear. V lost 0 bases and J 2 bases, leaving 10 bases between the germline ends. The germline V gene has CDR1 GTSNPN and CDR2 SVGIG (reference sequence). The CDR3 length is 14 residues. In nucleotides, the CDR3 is TGTGCCTGGAGTGTACCCGGCAGGAACTATGGCTACACCTTC. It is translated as CAWSVPGRNYGYTF.

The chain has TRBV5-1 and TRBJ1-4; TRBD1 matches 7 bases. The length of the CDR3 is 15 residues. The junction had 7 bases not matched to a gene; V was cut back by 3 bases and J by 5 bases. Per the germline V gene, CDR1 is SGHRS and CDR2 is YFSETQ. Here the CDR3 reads CASSSQGRANEKLFF. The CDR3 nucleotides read TGCGCCAGCAGCTCACAGGGGAGGGCAAATGAAAAACTGTTTTTT.

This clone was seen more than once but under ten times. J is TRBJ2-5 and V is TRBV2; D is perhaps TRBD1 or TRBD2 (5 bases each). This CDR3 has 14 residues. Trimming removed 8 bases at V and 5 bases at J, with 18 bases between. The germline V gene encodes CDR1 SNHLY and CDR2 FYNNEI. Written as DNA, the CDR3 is TGTGCCAGCGGCGGTTGGGGGTTGAGGGAGACCCAGTACTTC. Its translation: CASGGWGLRETQYF.

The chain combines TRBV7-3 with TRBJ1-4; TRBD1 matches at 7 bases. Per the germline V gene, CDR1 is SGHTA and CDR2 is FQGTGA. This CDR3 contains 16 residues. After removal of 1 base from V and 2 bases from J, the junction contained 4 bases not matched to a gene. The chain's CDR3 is CASSLNRGGTNEKLFF. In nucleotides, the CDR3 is TGTGCCAGCAGCTTAAACAGGGGAGGGACTAATGAAAAACTGTTTTTT.

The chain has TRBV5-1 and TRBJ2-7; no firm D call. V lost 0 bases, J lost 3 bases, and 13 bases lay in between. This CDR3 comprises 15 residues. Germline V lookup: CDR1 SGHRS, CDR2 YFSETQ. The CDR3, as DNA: TGCGCCAGCAGCTTGGCGGCAGGATACTTCTACGAGCAGTACTTC. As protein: CASSLAAGYFYEQYF. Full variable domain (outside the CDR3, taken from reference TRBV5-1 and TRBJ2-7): KAGVTQTPRYLIKTRGQQVTLSCSPISGHRSVSWYQQTPGQGLQFLFEYFSETQRNKGNFPGRFSGRQFSNSRSEMNVSTLELGDSALYLCASSLAAGYFYEQYFGPGTRLTVT.

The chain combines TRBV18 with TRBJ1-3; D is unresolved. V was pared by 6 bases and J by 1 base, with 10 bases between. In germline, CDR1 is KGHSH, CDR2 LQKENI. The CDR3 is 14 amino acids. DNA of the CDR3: TGTGCCAGCTCTGCGGGGATTTCTGGAAACACCATATATTTT. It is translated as CASSAGISGNTIYF.

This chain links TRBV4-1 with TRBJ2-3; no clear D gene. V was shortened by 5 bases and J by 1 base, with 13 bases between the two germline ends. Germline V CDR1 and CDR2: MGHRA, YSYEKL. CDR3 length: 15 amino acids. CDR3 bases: TGCGCCAGCAGCTCCCGATTAGCTGGCACAGATACGCAGTATTTT. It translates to CASSSRLAGTDTQYF.

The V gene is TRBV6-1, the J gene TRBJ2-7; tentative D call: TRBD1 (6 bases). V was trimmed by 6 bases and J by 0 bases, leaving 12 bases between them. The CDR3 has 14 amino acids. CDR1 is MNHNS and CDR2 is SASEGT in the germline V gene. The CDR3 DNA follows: TGTGCCAGCAGGGAACAGGGCAGCTCCTACGAGCAGTACTTC. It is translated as CASREQGSSYEQYF.

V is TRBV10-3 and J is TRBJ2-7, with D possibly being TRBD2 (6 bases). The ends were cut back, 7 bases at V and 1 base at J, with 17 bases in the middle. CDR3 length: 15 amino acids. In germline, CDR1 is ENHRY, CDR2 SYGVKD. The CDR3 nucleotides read TGTGCCATCAAAGCGGAAGCGGGTATATCCTACGAGCAGTACTTC. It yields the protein CAIKAEAGISYEQYF.

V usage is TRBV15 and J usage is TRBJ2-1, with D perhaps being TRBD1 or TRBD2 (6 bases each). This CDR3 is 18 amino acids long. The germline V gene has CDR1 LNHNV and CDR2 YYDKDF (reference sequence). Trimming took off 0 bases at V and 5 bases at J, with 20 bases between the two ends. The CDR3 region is CATSRDGGTRFEDNEQFF. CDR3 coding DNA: TGTGCCACCAGCAGAGATGGAGGGACACGGTTTGAAGACAATGAGCAGTTCTTC.

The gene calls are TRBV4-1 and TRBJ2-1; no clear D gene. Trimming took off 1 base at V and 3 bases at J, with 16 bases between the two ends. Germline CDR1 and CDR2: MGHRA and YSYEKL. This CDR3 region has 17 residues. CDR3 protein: CASSQAPPAVGYNEQFF. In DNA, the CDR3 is TGCGCCAGCAGCCAAGCCCCGCCGGCGGTGGGCTACAATGAGCAGTTCTTC.

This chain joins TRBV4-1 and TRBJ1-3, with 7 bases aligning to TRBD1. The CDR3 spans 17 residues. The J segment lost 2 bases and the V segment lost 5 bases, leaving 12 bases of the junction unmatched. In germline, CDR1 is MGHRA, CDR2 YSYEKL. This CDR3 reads CASSSTGEGTPGNTIYF. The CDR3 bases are TGCGCCAGCAGCTCTACAGGGGAGGGAACTCCTGGAAACACCATATATTTT.

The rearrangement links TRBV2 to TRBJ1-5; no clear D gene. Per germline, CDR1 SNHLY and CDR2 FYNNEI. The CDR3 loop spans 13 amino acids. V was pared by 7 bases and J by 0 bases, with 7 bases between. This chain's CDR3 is CASMDGSNQPQHF. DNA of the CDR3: TGTGCCAGCATGGACGGTAGCAATCAGCCCCAGCATTTT.

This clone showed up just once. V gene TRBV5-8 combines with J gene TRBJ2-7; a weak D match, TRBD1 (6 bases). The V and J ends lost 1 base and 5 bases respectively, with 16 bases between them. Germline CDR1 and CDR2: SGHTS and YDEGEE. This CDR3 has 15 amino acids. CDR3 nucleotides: TGTGCCAGCAGCTTGCCCGGAGACGACAGGAACGAGCAGTACTTC. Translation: CASSLPGDDRNEQYF.

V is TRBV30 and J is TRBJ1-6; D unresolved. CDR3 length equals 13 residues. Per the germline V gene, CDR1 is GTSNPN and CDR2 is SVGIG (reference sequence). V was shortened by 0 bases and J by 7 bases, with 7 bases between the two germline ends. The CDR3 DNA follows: TGTGCCTGGAGTGTAGGGCTAAATTCACCCCTCCACTTT. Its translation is CAWSVGLNSPLHF.